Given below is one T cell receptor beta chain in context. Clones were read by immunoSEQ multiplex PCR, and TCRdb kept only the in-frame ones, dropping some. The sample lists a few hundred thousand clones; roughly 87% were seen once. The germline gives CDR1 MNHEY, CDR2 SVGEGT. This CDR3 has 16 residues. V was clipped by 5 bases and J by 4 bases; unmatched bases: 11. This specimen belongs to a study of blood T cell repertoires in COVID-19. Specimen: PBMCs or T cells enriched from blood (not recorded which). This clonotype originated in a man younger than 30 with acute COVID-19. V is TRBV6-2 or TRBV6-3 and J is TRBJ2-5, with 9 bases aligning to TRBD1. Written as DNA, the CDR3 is TGTGCCAGCAGTATCCATCCGGGACAGGGAAGAGAGACCCAGTACTTC. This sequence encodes CASSIHPGQGRETQYF.